The clone carrying this T cell receptor beta chain has at least ten counts. This entry is derived from a study of Graves' ophthalmopathy and Graves' hyperthyroidism. The authors amplified TCR beta CDR3 regions from RNA transcripts. HTBI primers were employed in first-round RT-PCR, then a second-round multiplex PCR followed. MiXCR, applied by TCRdb to the multiplex PCR reads, yields one record per CDR3 protein. The data contain 200,000 to 250,000 distinct CDR3 sequences, under 25% of them singletons. CDR3 length: 15 residues. Germline V gene lookup returns CDR1 MGHRA and CDR2 YSYEKL. The J segment lost 6 bases and the V segment lost 3 bases, leaving 7 bases of the junction unmatched.

The chain links TRBV4-1 to TRBJ2-7, with 11 bases matching TRBD2. Sequencing was carried out using peripheral blood. This TCR came from a woman in her 50s with Graves' ophthalmopathy. CDR3 nucleotide sequence: TGCGCCAGCAGCCAGGTGGTAGCGGGAGGGGGCGAGCAGTACTTC. It yields the protein CASSQVVAGGGEQYF.